The clone carrying this T cell receptor beta chain was counted many times. Its antigen is unidentified. These data come from a study of T cells after yellow fever vaccination. Trimming removed 5 bases at V and 5 bases at J, with 18 bases between. There are 15 residues in the CDR3. Germline V lookup: CDR1 MNHEY, CDR2 SVGAGI. TCRdb itself ran the 5' RACE reads through MiXCR, one entry per CDR3 protein. The sample carries about 240,000 distinct CDR3 sequences, approximately 3.5% recorded once. Overall study findings and caveats: Among primary-vaccination clones, most reappeared after the booster, at roughly 96% for CD4 and approximately 88% for CD8.

This sequence originates from a man aged 18 to 30 who received the YFV17D yellow fever vaccine. This sequence joins TRBV6-5 and TRBJ1-1; weak D call: TRBD1 (5 bases). Specimen: PBMCs, collected 15 days after the yellow fever booster vaccination. The CDR3 protein is CASSGFSGGETEAFF. The CDR3 DNA sequence: TGTGCCAGCAGTGGATTCTCGGGGGGAGAGACTGAAGCTTTCTTT.